This TCR beta chain derives from a study of T and B cells in COVID-19 patients. Overall study context: At median age approximately 31 years, recovered patients were younger than active-infection patients at just over 65. Comorbidities linked to unfavorable COVID-19 outcome were present in about 90% of the roughly 20 active-infection patients.

Multiplex PCR with BIOMED2 TRB-A/B primer pools amplified TRB rearrangements. Via MiXCR, TCRdb re-called the multiplex PCR reads, giving one row per CDR3 protein. The data hold 8,500 to 9,500 distinct CDR3 sequences, with 37% observed a single time. Study findings and constraints: Of 2,331 TCR clusters found only in the recovered cohort, 31 had low generation probability.

Trimming left V 5 bases short and J 0 bases short, with 11 bases between. The CDR3 length is 16 residues. Per the germline V gene, CDR1 is MNHEY and CDR2 is SVGAGI. This clonotype was observed a handful of times. What it recognizes is unknown. Each TRB amplification used roughly 220-550 ng of genomic DNA from blood. The TCR comes from a human donor with active COVID-19. V and J are TRBV6-5 and TRBJ2-6; no definite D call. The source material was blood. The CDR3 sequence: CASSHRTFSGANVLTF. The CDR3, as DNA: TGTGCCAGCAGTCATAGGACCTTCTCTGGGGCCAACGTCCTGACTTTC.